This T cell receptor (beta chain) was sequenced in a study of T cell repertoires in cytomegalovirus infection. Study background: Epitope selection comprised recently identified HLA-C-restricted CMV epitopes and well-studied HLA-B-restricted CMV epitopes. An indication of both CMV infection and matching HLA type came from public TCR beta signatures.

The germline V and J ends were trimmed by 5 bases and 6 bases, with 14 bases remaining between them. Germline assignment: CDR1 LGHDT and CDR2 YNNKEL (reference sequence). The CDR3 runs to 14 residues. Study results and limitations: HLA-C-restricted CMV clonotypes gave the most frequent clonotype in two of eight donors.

As for this clonotype: The antigen is undetermined.

Each CDR3 protein is one row after TCRdb ran MiXCR on the reads. Found here are 550,000 to 850,000 distinct CDR3 sequences, roughly 30% of them singletons; the top ten hold roughly 20%. This sample comprised cultured PBMCs, obtained from culture after CMV antigen stimulation. The TCR was taken from a human donor in good health (CMV status not recorded). Some clones in this sample may be carry-over from other donors' samples. J is TRBJ1-5 and V is TRBV3-1; D not certain. This CDR3 reads CASSALGRGQPQHF. DNA for the CDR3: TGTGCCAGCAGCGCACTAGGCCGAGGTCAGCCCCAGCATTTT.